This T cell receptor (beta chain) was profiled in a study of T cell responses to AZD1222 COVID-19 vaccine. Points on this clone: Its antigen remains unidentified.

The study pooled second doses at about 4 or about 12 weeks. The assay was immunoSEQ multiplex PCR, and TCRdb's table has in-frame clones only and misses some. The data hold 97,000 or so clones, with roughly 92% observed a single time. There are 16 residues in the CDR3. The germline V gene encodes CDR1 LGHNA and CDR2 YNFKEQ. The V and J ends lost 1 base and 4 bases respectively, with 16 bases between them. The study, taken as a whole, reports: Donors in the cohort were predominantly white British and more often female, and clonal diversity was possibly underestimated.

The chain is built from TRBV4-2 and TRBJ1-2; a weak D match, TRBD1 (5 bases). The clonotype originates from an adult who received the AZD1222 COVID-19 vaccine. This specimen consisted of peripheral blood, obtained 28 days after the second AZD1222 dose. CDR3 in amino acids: CASSQAEGEGGYGYTF. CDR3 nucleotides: TGTGCCAGCAGCCAAGCGGAAGGGGAAGGTGGCTATGGCTACACCTTC.